This T cell receptor beta chain was identified in a study of blood T cell repertoires in COVID-19. Data came from immunoSEQ multiplex PCR; TCRdb stores just in-frame clones and leaves some out. The table includes roughly 100,000 clones, about 90% detected once. This CDR3 contains 16 residues. V shed 0 bases and J 0 bases; nucleotides not matched to a gene: 6. From germline, CDR1 is GTSNPN and CDR2 SVGIG (reference sequence). A few counts support this clone. The receptor comes from a middle-aged man with acute or convalescent COVID-19. The chain combines TRBV30 with TRBJ2-3; 7 nucleotides line up with TRBD2. The material sequenced was peripheral blood. The CDR3 loop is CAWSVRWGLSTDTQYF. DNA of the CDR3: TGTGCCTGGAGTGTACGGTGGGGACTAAGCACAGATACGCAGTATTTT.